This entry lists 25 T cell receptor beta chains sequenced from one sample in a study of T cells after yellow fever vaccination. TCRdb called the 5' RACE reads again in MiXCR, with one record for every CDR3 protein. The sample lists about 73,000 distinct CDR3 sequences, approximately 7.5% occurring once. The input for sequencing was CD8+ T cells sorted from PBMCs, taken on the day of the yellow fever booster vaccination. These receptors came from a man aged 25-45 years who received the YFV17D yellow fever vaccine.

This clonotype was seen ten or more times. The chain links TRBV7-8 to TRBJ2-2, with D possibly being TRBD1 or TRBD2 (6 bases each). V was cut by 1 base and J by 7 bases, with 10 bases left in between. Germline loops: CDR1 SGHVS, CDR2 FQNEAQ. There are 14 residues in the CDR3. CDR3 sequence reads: CASSLGGAVGELFF. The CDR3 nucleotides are TGTGCCAGCAGCTTAGGGGGGGCGGTCGGGGAGCTGTTTTTT.

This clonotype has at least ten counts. The CDR3 coding sequence is TGTGCCAGCAGTAATGCCGAAAATTCACCCCTCCACTTT. Its translation is CASSNAENSPLHF. V is TRBV6-2 or TRBV6-3 and J is TRBJ1-6; D gene unclear. The V end was cut by 5 bases, the J end by 7 bases, with 9 bases between. CDR1 and CDR2 from the germline V gene are MNHEY and SVGEGT. This CDR3 has 13 amino acids.

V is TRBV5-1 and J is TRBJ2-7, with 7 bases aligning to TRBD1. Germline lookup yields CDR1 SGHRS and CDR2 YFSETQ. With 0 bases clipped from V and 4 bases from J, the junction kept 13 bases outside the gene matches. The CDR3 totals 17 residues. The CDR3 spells CASSLGPSTGDSYEQYF. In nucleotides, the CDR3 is TGCGCCAGCAGCTTGGGCCCCTCCACAGGGGATAGTTACGAGCAGTACTTC.

CDR3 loop: CASSPASGPLQETQYF. CDR3 nucleotides: TGCGCCAGCAGCCCCGCTAGCGGCCCCTTACAAGAGACCCAGTACTTC. The chain has TRBV5-1 and TRBJ2-5; 7 bases match TRBD2. The CDR3 is 16 amino acids. V shed 4 bases and J 2 bases; nucleotides not matched to a gene: 11. Germline V gives CDR1 SGHRS, CDR2 YFSETQ.

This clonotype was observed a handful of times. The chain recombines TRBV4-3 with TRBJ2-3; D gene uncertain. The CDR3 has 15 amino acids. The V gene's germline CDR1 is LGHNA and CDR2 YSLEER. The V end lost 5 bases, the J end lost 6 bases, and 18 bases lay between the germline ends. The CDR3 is CASSSGTSNLDTQYF. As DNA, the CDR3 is TGCGCCAGCAGCTCCGGAACATCCAATCTTGATACGCAGTATTTT.

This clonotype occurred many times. The CDR3: CASSSEVAGYEQYF. DNA for the CDR3: TGTGCCAGCAGCTCAGAAGTCGCCGGCTACGAGCAGTACTTC. This chain uses TRBV7-2 with TRBJ2-7, with no clear D. The V gene's germline CDR1 is SGHTA and CDR2 FQGNSA. The CDR3 covers 14 residues. V was pared by 4 bases and J by 3 bases, with 13 bases between.

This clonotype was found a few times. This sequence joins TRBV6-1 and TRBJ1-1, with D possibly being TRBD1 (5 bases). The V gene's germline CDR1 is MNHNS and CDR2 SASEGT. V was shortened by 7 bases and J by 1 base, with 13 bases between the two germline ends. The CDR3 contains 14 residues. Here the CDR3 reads CASTLYGGNTEAFF. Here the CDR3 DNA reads TGTGCCAGCACCCTATACGGGGGGAACACTGAAGCTTTCTTT.

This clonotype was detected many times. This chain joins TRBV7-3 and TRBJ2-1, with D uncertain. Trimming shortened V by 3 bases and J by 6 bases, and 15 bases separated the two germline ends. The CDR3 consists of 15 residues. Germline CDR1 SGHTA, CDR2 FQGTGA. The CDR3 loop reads CASSLDAARVNEQFF. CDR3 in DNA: TGTGCCAGCAGCTTGGATGCGGCTCGGGTCAATGAGCAGTTCTTC.

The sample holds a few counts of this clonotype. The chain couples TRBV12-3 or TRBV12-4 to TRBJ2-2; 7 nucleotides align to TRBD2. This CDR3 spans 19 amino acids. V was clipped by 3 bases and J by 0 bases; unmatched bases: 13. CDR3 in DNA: TGTGCCAGCAGTTTGGGACTCACCCCCGGACTAGCGAACACCGGGGAGCTGTTTTTT. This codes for CASSLGLTPGLANTGELFF.

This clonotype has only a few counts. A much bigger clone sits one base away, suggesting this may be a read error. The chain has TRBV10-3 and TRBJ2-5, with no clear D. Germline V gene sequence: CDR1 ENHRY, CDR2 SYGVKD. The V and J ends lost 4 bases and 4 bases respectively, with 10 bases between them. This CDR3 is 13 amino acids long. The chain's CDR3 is CAISVGYGETQYF. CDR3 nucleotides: TGTGCCATCAGTGTCGGGTACGGAGAGACCCAGTACTTC.

The CDR3 reads CASSATGDRHEQFF. The DNA for the CDR3 is TGTGCCAGCAGTGCTACCGGAGATCGGCATGAGCAGTTCTTC. The gene calls are TRBV12-3 or TRBV12-4 and TRBJ2-1; D is ambiguous. CDR3 length: 14 amino acids. The V end was cut by 5 bases, the J end by 8 bases, with 16 bases between.

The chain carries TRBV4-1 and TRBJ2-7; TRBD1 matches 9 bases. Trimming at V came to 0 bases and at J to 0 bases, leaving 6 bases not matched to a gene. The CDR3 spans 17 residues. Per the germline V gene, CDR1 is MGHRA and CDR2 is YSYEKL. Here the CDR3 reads CASSQEGGTGSSYEQYF. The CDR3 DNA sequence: TGCGCCAGCAGCCAAGAGGGAGGGACAGGGAGCTCCTACGAGCAGTACTTC.

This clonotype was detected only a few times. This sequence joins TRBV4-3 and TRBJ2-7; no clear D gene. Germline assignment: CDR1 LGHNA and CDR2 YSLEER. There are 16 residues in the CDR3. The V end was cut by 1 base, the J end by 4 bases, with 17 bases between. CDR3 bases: TGCGCCAGCAGCCAAGTCCCCCATAATAGTCTTTACGAGCAGTACTTC. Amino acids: CASSQVPHNSLYEQYF.

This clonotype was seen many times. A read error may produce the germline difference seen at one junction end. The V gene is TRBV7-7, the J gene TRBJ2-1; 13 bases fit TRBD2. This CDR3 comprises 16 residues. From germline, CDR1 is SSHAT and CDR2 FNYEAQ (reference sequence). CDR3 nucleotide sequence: TGTGCTAGCAGCCGCACCCTGACTAGCGGGAGGAATGAGCAGTTCTTC. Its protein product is CASSRTLTSGRNEQFF.

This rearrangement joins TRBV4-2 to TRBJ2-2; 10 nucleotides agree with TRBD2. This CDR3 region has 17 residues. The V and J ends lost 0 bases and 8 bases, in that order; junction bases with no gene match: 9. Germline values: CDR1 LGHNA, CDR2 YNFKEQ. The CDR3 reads CASSQDLAGEGGGELFF. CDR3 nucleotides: TGTGCCAGCAGCCAAGATCTAGCGGGAGAAGGAGGGGGGGAGCTGTTTTTT.

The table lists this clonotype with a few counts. The CDR3 protein is CASSSDVGGFNEQFF. Written as DNA, the CDR3 is TGCGCCAGCAGTTCGGACGTCGGCGGGTTCAATGAGCAGTTCTTC. The chain combines TRBV10-2 with TRBJ2-1; TRBD2 might be the D (5 bases). The CDR3 totals 15 residues. CDR1 and CDR2 (germline): WSHSY, SAAADI. The V end was cut by 5 bases, the J end by 6 bases, with 17 bases between.

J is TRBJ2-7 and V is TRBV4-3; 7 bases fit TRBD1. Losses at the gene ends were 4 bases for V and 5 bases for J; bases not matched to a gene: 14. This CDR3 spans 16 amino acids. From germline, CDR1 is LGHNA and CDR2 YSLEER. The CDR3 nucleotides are TGCGCCAGCAGCCGCTACGACAGGGATCCTCGACACGAGCAGTACTTC. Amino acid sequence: CASSRYDRDPRHEQYF.

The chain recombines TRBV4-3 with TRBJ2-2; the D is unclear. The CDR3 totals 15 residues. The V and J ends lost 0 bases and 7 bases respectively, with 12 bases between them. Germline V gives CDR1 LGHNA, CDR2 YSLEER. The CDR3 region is CASSQEELSHGELFF. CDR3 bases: TGCGCCAGCAGCCAAGAGGAACTCTCGCACGGGGAGCTGTTTTTT.

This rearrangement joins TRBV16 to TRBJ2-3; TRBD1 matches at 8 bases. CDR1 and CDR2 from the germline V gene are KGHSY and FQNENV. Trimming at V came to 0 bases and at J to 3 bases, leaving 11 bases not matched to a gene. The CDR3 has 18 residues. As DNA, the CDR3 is TGTGCCAGCAGCCAATCCTTGGTCACAGGGGGTGATACAGATACGCAGTATTTT. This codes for CASSQSLVTGGDTDTQYF.

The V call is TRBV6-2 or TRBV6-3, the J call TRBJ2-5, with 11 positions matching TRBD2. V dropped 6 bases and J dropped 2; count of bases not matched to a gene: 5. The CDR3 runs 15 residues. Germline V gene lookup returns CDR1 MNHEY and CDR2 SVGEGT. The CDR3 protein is CASSRLAGIQETQYF. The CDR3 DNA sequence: TGTGCCAGCAGCCGACTAGCGGGGATACAAGAGACCCAGTACTTC.

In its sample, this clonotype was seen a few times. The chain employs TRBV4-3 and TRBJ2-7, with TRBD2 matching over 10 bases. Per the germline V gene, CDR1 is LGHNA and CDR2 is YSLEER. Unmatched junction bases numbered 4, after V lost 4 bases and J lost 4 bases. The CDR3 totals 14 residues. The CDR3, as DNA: TGCGCCAGCAGCCTTCGGACTAGCGGATACGAGCAGTACTTC. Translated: CASSLRTSGYEQYF.

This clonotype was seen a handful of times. CDR3 loop: CASSPEGGPNYEQYF. Written as DNA, the CDR3 is TGTGCCAGCAGCCCCGAGGGCGGTCCGAACTACGAGCAGTACTTC. The rearrangement uses TRBV7-9 and TRBJ2-7; a possible D gene is TRBD2 (5 bases). The CDR3 sequence is 15 residues long. Trimming took 5 bases from V and 3 from J, leaving 17 bases between them. Germline V gives CDR1 SEHNR, CDR2 FQNEAQ (reference sequence).

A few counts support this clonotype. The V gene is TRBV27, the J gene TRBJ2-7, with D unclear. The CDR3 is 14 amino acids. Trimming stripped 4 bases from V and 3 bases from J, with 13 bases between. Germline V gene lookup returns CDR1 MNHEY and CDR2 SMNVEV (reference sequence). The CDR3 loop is CASSYTASIYEQYF. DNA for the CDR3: TGTGCCAGCAGTTACACAGCGAGCATCTACGAGCAGTACTTC.

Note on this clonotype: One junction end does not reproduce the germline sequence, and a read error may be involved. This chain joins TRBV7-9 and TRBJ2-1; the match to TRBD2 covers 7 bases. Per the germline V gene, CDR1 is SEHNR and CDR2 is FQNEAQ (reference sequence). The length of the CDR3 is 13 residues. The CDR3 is CASSLAVYNEQLF. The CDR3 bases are TGTGCCAGCAGTCTAGCGGTTTACAATGAGCAGTTATTC.

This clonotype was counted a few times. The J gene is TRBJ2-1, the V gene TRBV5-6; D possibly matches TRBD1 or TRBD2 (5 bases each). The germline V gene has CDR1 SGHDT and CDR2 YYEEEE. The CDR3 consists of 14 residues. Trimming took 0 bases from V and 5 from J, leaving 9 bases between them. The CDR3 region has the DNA TGTGCCAGCAGCTTGGGGCCGGGACACAATGAGCAGTTCTTC. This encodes CASSLGPGHNEQFF.